The 32 T cell receptor beta chains below come from one sample, sequenced in a study of control samples from healthy donors and cancer patients (TCRdb year 2020). Libraries were made using the immunoSEQ multiplex PCR assay. TCRdb took this table from immuneACCESS and kept in-frame rearrangements with V and J called. Such tables lack part of the clones; where checked against another copy, unresolved V genes explain under half of the gap, and the rest is unexplained. This sample holds 100,000 or so clones; roughly 80% were observed only once. Of the sample, roughly 13% is held by the ten largest clones. The sequencing sample was made of blood. The receptors shown here come from a woman aged 45-65 years in good health.

The chain couples TRBV10-3 to TRBJ1-1; tentatively, D is TRBD1 (5 bases). Looked up from germline, CDR1 is ENHRY and CDR2 is SYGVKD. CDR3 size: 11 residues. The V gene lost 11 bases and the J gene lost 4 bases, with 11 bases spanning the gap. Here the CDR3 DNA reads TGTGCCTTAGGGGTTGGCACTGAAGCTTTCTTT. This translates into CALGVGTEAFF.

The rearrangement joins TRBV19 to TRBJ2-2; 11 bases line up with TRBD1. CDR3 length equals 15 residues. The germline gives CDR1 LNHDA, CDR2 SQIVND (reference sequence). The junction had 5 bases not matched to a gene; V was cut back by 8 bases and J by 3 bases. The CDR3 bases are TGTGCCAGTTGGGACAGGGGGGGATACACCGGGGAGCTGTTTTTT. This codes for CASWDRGGYTGELFF.

This CDR3 reads CASSHGQEHFKYGYTF. Here the CDR3 DNA reads TGTGCCAGCAGTCACGGACAGGAACACTTTAAGTATGGCTACACCTTC. The V gene is TRBV6-2 or TRBV6-3, the J gene TRBJ1-2, with 7 bases aligning to TRBD1. V shed 5 bases and J 5 bases; nucleotides not matched to a gene: 14. This CDR3 contains 16 residues. Looked up from germline, CDR1 is MNHEY and CDR2 is SVGEGT.

J is TRBJ2-7 and V is TRBV10-3; D unresolved. Deletions cut 3 bases from V and 5 bases from J, with 8 bases between. CDR1 is ENHRY, CDR2 SYGVKD, per germline. This CDR3 comprises 12 residues. This CDR3 reads CAISENGNEQYF. The CDR3 coding sequence is TGTGCCATCAGTGAAAATGGGAACGAGCAGTACTTC.

The V gene is TRBV11-3, the J gene TRBJ2-7; D unclear. Germline lookup yields CDR1 SGHNT and CDR2 YENEEA. Trimming took 4 bases from V and 5 from J, leaving 6 bases between them. This CDR3 is 11 amino acids long. DNA for the CDR3: TGTGCCAGCAGCTCCACCCACGAGCAGTACTTC. Encoded protein: CASSSTHEQYF.

The chain combines TRBV5-1 with TRBJ2-3; TRBD1 matches 9 bases. V shed 0 bases, J shed 5 bases, and the junction held 4 bases outside the gene matches. The CDR3 loop spans 15 amino acids. Germline V gene data show CDR1 as SGHRS and CDR2 as YFSETQ. The CDR3 nucleotides are TGCGCCAGCAGCTTGGGTGGACAGGGGCAAGATACGCAGTATTTT. The encoded protein is CASSLGGQGQDTQYF.

J is TRBJ1-4 and V is TRBV11-2, with TRBD1 identical over 9 bases. After removal of 1 base from V and 8 bases from J, the junction contained 14 bases not matched to a gene. Germline CDR1 SGHAT, CDR2 FQNNGV. The CDR3 is 18 residues long. DNA of the CDR3: TGTGCCAGCAGCTTAGGTTCCTCGCACAGGGGGCTTAACGAAAAACTGTTTTTT. Its translation: CASSLGSSHRGLNEKLFF.

V is TRBV28 and J is TRBJ2-7; TRBD2 matches at 12 bases. The CDR3 extends over 14 amino acids. In germline, CDR1 is MDHEN, CDR2 SYDVKM. The V segment lost 9 bases and the J segment 1 base; nucleotides outside the gene matches: 4. In DNA, the CDR3 is TGTGCCAGTTCTAGCGGGGGGGCGTCCTACGAGCAGTACTTC. Translated: CASSSGGASYEQYF.

This clone was seen just once. The J gene is TRBJ1-6, the V gene TRBV6-5; TRBD1 matches at 7 bases. Trimming cost V 6 bases and J 7 bases; bases outside gene matches: 9. The CDR3 extends over 15 amino acids. The V gene's germline CDR1 is MNHEY and CDR2 SVGAGI. The DNA for the CDR3 is TGTGCCAGCAGGGGCGACAGGGTGGCGAATTCACCCCTCCACTTT. This codes for CASRGDRVANSPLHF.

The rearrangement joins TRBV5-4 to TRBJ2-7; D is unclear. The CDR3 sequence is 13 residues long. Trimming removed 1 base from V and 3 bases from J, with 8 bases in between. Germline CDR1 and CDR2: SGHNT and YYREEE (reference sequence). The CDR3 sequence is CASSLQRNYEQYF. In nucleotides, the CDR3 is TGTGCCAGCAGCTTGCAACGGAACTACGAGCAGTACTTC.

CDR3 sequence: CASSGDTDNSPLHF. For the CDR3, the DNA is TGTGCCAGCAGTGGGGACACTGATAATTCACCCCTCCACTTT. The rearrangement links TRBV25-1 to TRBJ1-6; TRBD1 is a possible D gene (6 bases). The germline V gene has CDR1 MGHDK and CDR2 SYGVNS. The CDR3 contains 14 residues. Trimming cost V 4 bases and J 5 bases, with 9 bases left between them.

The CDR3: CACSRATGANVLTF. DNA of the CDR3: TGTGCCTGTTCGAGGGCAACTGGGGCCAACGTCCTGACTTTC. The V call is TRBV30, the J call TRBJ2-6; TRBD2 is a possible D gene (5 bases). This CDR3 has 14 residues. Germline assignment: CDR1 GTSNPN and CDR2 SVGIG (reference sequence). V lost 6 bases, J lost 2 bases, and 11 bases lay in between.

V gene TRBV5-4 combines with J gene TRBJ2-5; TRBD1 matches 11 bases. This CDR3 has 15 residues. After removal of 0 bases from V and 2 bases from J, the junction contained 0 bases not matched to a gene. Germline V gene lookup returns CDR1 SGHNT and CDR2 YYREEE (reference sequence). CDR3 in amino acids: CASSLGDRGQETQYF. CDR3 in DNA: TGTGCCAGCAGCTTGGGGGACAGGGGGCAAGAGACCCAGTACTTC. Variable domain in full (rest from reference TRBV5-4 and TRBJ2-5): ETGVTQSPTHLIKTRGQQVTLRCSSQSGHNTVSWYQQALGQGPQFIFQYYREEENGRGNFPPRFSGLQFPNYSSELNVNALELDDSALYLCASSLGDRGQETQYFGPGTRLLVL.

The V call is TRBV7-9, the J call TRBJ1-3; maybe TRBD1 (5 bases). CDR3 length: 14 amino acids. The germline CDR1 and CDR2 sequences are SEHNR and FQNEAQ (reference sequence). Trimming took 5 bases from V and 3 from J, leaving 11 bases between them. CDR3 residues: CASSANRGGNTIYF. The CDR3 nucleotides are TGTGCCAGCAGCGCTAATAGGGGTGGAAACACCATATATTTT.

In DNA, the CDR3 is TGTGCCAGCCGGGGACACGAGGGAGAAGCTTTCTTT. It specifies CASRGHEGEAFF. The chain employs TRBV3-1 (or the pseudogene TRBV3-2) and TRBJ1-1; tentative D call: TRBD1 (6 bases). Trimming removed 8 bases from V and 8 bases from J, with 15 bases in between. The V gene's germline CDR1 is LGHDT and CDR2 YNNKEL (reference sequence). This CDR3 is built from 12 residues.

The chain has TRBV30 and TRBJ1-2, with D unclear. Trimming pared 5 bases from V and 6 bases from J, leaving 7 bases between. This CDR3 contains 10 residues. CDR1 is GTSNPN and CDR2 is SVGIG in the germline V gene (reference sequence). This CDR3 reads CAWSGHGYTF. DNA of the CDR3: TGTGCCTGGTCCGGCCATGGCTACACCTTC.

As regards this clone: A junction end diverges from the germline sequence, so it may reflect a read error. The chain links TRBV3-1 (or the pseudogene TRBV3-2) to TRBJ1-2, with 10 bases identical to TRBD1. Per germline, CDR1 LGHDT and CDR2 YNNKEL (reference sequence). The CDR3 is 14 residues long. The CDR3 protein is CVSSQGDRGYGYTF. The DNA for the CDR3 is TGTGTCAGCAGCCAAGGGGACAGGGGATATGGCTACACCTTC.

The V gene is TRBV14, the J gene TRBJ2-3, with 13 bases fitting TRBD2. The CDR3 extends over 16 amino acids. The V gene end was trimmed by 4 bases and the J gene end by 4 bases; junction bases not matched to a gene: 5. Germline V gene data show CDR1 as SGHDN and CDR2 as FVKESK. This chain's CDR3 is CASSRRTSGGSDTQYF. The CDR3 bases are TGTGCCAGCAGCCGACGGACTAGCGGGGGTTCAGATACGCAGTATTTT.

The chain employs TRBV19 and TRBJ2-5, with 11 bases lining up with TRBD2. J was trimmed by 4 bases and V by 5 bases; bases with no gene match: 12. Germline V gene data show CDR1 as LNHDA and CDR2 as SQIVND (reference sequence). The length of the CDR3 is 17 residues. The DNA for the CDR3 is TGTGCCAGTAGTGGCCTAGCGGGAGGAGGCTCAGGAGAGACCCAGTACTTC. Translating it yields CASSGLAGGGSGETQYF.

V is TRBV18 and J is TRBJ2-3; TRBD2 might be the D (6 bases). Between the trimmed V and J ends, which lost 6 bases and 4 bases, there was a span of 17 bases. The CDR3 sequence is 15 residues long. Looked up from germline, CDR1 is KGHSH and CDR2 is LQKENI. This chain's CDR3 is CASSEGSSLADTQYF. The CDR3 coding sequence is TGTGCCAGCTCGGAGGGGTCTAGTTTGGCAGATACGCAGTATTTT.

The genes are TRBV3-1 (or the pseudogene TRBV3-2) and TRBJ2-2; 9 bases fit TRBD2. CDR3 length: 17 residues. V dropped 1 base and J dropped 2; count of bases not matched to a gene: 5. Germline CDR1 reads LGHDT; CDR2 reads YNNKEL (reference sequence). As DNA, the CDR3 is TGTGCCAGCAGCCAAGCCCTAGCGGGGATTAACACCGGGGAGCTGTTTTTT. Translating gives CASSQALAGINTGELFF.

The rearrangement links TRBV5-4 to TRBJ1-3, with D perhaps TRBD1 (5 bases). Trimming took off 0 bases at V and 2 bases at J, with 12 bases between the two ends. The CDR3 spans 16 residues. Germline V gene lookup returns CDR1 SGHNT and CDR2 YYREEE (reference sequence). Here the CDR3 reads CASSLALQEAGNTIYF. The CDR3 coding sequence is TGTGCCAGCAGCTTGGCCCTACAGGAAGCTGGAAACACCATATATTTT.

The chain is built from TRBV3-1 (or the pseudogene TRBV3-2) and TRBJ2-1; D might be TRBD2 (6 bases). CDR3 length: 13 amino acids. Germline V gene sequence: CDR1 LGHDT, CDR2 YNNKEL (reference sequence). Trimming shortened V by 4 bases and J by 12 bases, and 16 bases separated the two germline ends. CDR3 loop: CASSPTRLVGQFF. CDR3 coding DNA: TGTGCCAGCAGCCCTACTAGACTAGTTGGGCAGTTCTTC.

The count of this clone is one. The rearrangement joins TRBV18 to TRBJ2-4, with 10 nucleotides matching TRBD1. Trimming cost V 2 bases and J 6 bases; bases outside gene matches: 7. The CDR3 totals 16 residues. Germline V gives CDR1 KGHSH, CDR2 LQKENI. The CDR3: CASSPIRQGAGNIQYF. The CDR3 bases are TGTGCCAGCTCACCAATAAGACAGGGGGCTGGAAACATTCAGTACTTC.

This clone was seen a single time. The CDR3 nucleotides read TGTGCCAGCAGCTTCACTTCAGACAGAAATTCACCCCTCCACTTT. This translates into CASSFTSDRNSPLHF. The V and J genes are TRBV6-2 or TRBV6-3 and TRBJ1-6, with D perhaps matching TRBD1 (5 bases). V lost 6 bases to trimming and J lost 7 bases, with 16 bases between them. This CDR3 spans 15 amino acids. Germline V gene lookup returns CDR1 MNHEY and CDR2 SVGEGT.

The chain employs TRBV6-2 or TRBV6-3 and TRBJ1-2; D is uncertain. This CDR3 contains 12 residues. CDR1 and CDR2 (germline): MNHEY, SVGEGT. Trimming left V 4 bases short and J 4 bases short, with 7 bases between. CDR3 amino acids: CASSSIGYGYTF. For the CDR3, the DNA is TGTGCCAGCAGTTCCATAGGCTATGGCTACACCTTC.

The chain recombines TRBV18 with TRBJ1-5; 9 bases are a match to TRBD1. The germline gives CDR1 KGHSH, CDR2 LQKENI. The V segment lost 2 bases and the J segment 6 bases; nucleotides outside the gene matches: 5. The CDR3 contains 15 residues. CDR3 in amino acids: CASSPTTGGGQPQHF. The CDR3, as DNA: TGTGCCAGCTCACCAACAACAGGGGGCGGTCAGCCCCAGCATTTT.

The rearrangement links TRBV3-1 (or the pseudogene TRBV3-2) to TRBJ1-1; D is unclear. CDR3 size: 12 residues. V was trimmed by 4 bases and J by 8 bases, leaving 11 bases between them. CDR1 is LGHDT, CDR2 YNNKEL, per germline (reference sequence). The CDR3 is CASSPRTGEAFF. CDR3 nucleotides: TGTGCCAGCAGCCCGAGGACGGGAGAAGCTTTCTTT.

The V call is TRBV4-2, the J call TRBJ2-1, with 10 bases that match TRBD2. Trimming took 0 bases from V and 6 from J; bases not matched to a gene: 8. Per the germline V gene, CDR1 is LGHNA and CDR2 is YNFKEQ. The CDR3 is made up of 17 amino acids. This CDR3 reads CASSQDLGTSAINEQFF. The CDR3 bases are TGTGCCAGCAGCCAAGATTTAGGGACTAGCGCAATCAATGAGCAGTTCTTC.

This chain joins TRBV6-2 or TRBV6-3 and TRBJ2-2; 8 bases fit TRBD2. The CDR3 totals 17 residues. J was trimmed by 1 base and V by 3 bases; bases with no gene match: 7. The germline CDR1 and CDR2 sequences are MNHEY and SVGEGT. The CDR3 bases are TGTGCCAGCAGTTATTCGATACTAGCGGTGAACACCGGGGAGCTGTTTTTT. Translation: CASSYSILAVNTGELFF.

The CDR3 region has the DNA TGTGCCAGCAGCTTGGTAGGGACAGGGCGCGAGCAGTACTTC. It specifies CASSLVGTGREQYF. V is TRBV5-4 and J is TRBJ2-7, with 9 positions matching TRBD1. The V segment lost 0 bases and the J segment 6 bases; nucleotides outside the gene matches: 4. Germline CDR1 SGHNT, CDR2 YYREEE (reference sequence). The CDR3 runs to 14 residues.

The J gene is TRBJ2-3, the V gene TRBV11-3; possible D gene TRBD1, 8 bases. The V gene lost 5 bases and the J gene lost 3 bases, with 18 bases spanning the gap. Germline V CDR1 and CDR2: SGHNT, YENEEA. The CDR3 spans 16 residues. The CDR3 DNA reads as TGTGCCAGCAGCCTTGGACAGGGAGCGGGGACAGATACGCAGTATTTT. Encoded protein: CASSLGQGAGTDTQYF.